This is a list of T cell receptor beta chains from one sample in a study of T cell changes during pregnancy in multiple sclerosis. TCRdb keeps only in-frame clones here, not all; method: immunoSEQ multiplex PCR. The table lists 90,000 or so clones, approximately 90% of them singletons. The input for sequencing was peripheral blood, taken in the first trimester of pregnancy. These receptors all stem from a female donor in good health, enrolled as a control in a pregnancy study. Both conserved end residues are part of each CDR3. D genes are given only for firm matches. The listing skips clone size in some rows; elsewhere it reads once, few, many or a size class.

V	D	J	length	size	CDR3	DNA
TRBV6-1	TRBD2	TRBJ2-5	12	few	CANHAGGETQYF	TGTGCCAACCACGCGGGGGGCGAGACCCAGTACTTC
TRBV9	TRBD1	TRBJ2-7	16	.	CASSVGGTGVFYEQYF	TGTGCCAGCAGCGTAGGAGGGACAGGGGTGTTCTACGAGCAGTACTTC
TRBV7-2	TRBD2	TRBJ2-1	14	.	CASSFLAGYNEQFF	TGTGCCAGCAGCTTCCTAGCGGGCTACAATGAGCAGTTCTTC
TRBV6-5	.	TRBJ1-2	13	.	CASSLLGTTGYTF	TGTGCCAGCAGTTTACTCGGGACAACTGGCTACACCTTC
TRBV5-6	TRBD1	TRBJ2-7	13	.	CASSPETGSEQYF	TGTGCCAGCAGCCCTGAGACAGGGAGCGAGCAGTACTTC
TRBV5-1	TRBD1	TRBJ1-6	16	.	CASSRDRAKNNSPLHF	TGCGCCAGCAGCAGGGACAGGGCGAAGAATAATTCACCCCTCCACTTT
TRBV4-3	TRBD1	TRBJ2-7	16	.	CASSQEGGQSSYEQYF	TGCGCCAGCAGCCAAGAAGGGGGACAGAGCTCCTACGAGCAGTACTTC
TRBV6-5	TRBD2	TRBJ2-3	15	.	CASSLLASLTDTQYF	TGTGCCAGCAGTTTACTAGCGAGCCTCACAGATACGCAGTATTTT
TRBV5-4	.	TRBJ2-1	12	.	CASSFMYNEQFF	TGTGCCAGCAGCTTTATGTACAATGAGCAGTTCTTC
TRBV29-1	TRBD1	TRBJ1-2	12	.	CSAADRGYGYTF	TGCAGCGCCGCGGACAGGGGCTATGGCTACACCTTC